A single sample is the source of the 11 T cell receptor beta chains below, sequenced in a study of OX40 agonist ivuxolimab in advanced cancers. Libraries were prepared through the immunoSEQ multiplex PCR assay. TCRdb holds this immuneACCESS table with in-frame rearrangements only. Some clones are missing; in checked studies, unresolved V genes explain under half, and the rest has no known cause. In all, the sample holds roughly 60,000 clones, and 80% to 90% of those were seen once. The biggest ten clones account for 0.88% of the sample. This specimen consisted of CD4+ or CD8+ T cells sorted from blood, obtained in a trial of the OX40 agonist ivuxolimab. The source of these receptors is an adult with an advanced solid tumor such as melanoma, head and neck, liver or kidney cancer.

In DNA form, the CDR3 reads TGTGCCAGCACCGAGGGCAGGGCGGAACATCAGCCCCAGCATTTT. Amino acids: CASTEGRAEHQPQHF. The chain links TRBV2 to TRBJ1-5; weak D call: TRBD1 (5 bases). Germline loops: CDR1 SNHLY, CDR2 FYNNEI. The CDR3 is made up of 15 amino acids. V lost 7 bases, J lost 5 bases, and 18 bases lay in between.

This chain uses TRBV4-1 with TRBJ2-1; TRBD2 matches at 10 bases. Per the germline V gene, CDR1 is MGHRA and CDR2 is YSYEKL. The V gene end was trimmed by 0 bases and the J gene end by 9 bases; junction bases not matched to a gene: 8. This CDR3 is 16 amino acids long. The CDR3 here is CASSQEKRGGQFEQFF. CDR3 nucleotides: TGCGCCAGCAGCCAAGAGAAGCGGGGGGGCCAATTTGAGCAGTTCTTC.

V is TRBV28 and J is TRBJ2-1; 7 bases align to TRBD1. From germline, CDR1 is MDHEN and CDR2 SYDVKM. The length of the CDR3 is 17 residues. V trimming: 5 bases; J trimming: 7 bases; junction bases outside the gene matches: 17. This CDR3 is CASSAAGITGERNEQFF. The CDR3 coding sequence is TGTGCCAGCAGTGCAGCCGGGATCACAGGGGAGAGGAATGAGCAGTTCTTC. The variable domain in full, with the rest retrieved from reference TRBV28 and TRBJ2-1, is DVKVTQSSRYLVKRTGEKVFLECVQDMDHENMFWYRQDPGLGLRLIYFSYDVKMKEKGDIPEGYSVSREKKERFSLILESASTNQTSMYLCASSAAGITGERNEQFFGPGTRLTVL.

The chain recombines TRBV5-1 with TRBJ2-3; 7 bases are shared with TRBD2. This CDR3 contains 15 residues. The V gene end was trimmed by 1 base and the J gene end by 3 bases; junction bases not matched to a gene: 5. Per the germline V gene, CDR1 is SGHRS and CDR2 is YFSETQ. The CDR3 is CASSLNGGETDTQYF. CDR3 coding DNA: TGCGCCAGCAGCTTGAATGGGGGGGAGACAGATACGCAGTATTTT.

J is TRBJ1-1 and V is TRBV10-3, with 10 positions matching TRBD1. Germline V gene lookup returns CDR1 ENHRY and CDR2 SYGVKD. The CDR3 covers 13 residues. The trim removed 5 bases at V and 6 bases at J, leaving 3 bases unmatched. CDR3 protein: CAISSGQGAEAFF. The CDR3 bases are TGTGCCATCAGTTCAGGACAGGGGGCTGAAGCTTTCTTT.

The V and J genes are TRBV6-5 and TRBJ1-1; D gene ambiguous. Germline CDR1 is MNHEY and CDR2 is SVGAGI. Deletions cut 7 bases from V and 1 base from J, with 10 bases between. CDR3 size: 13 residues. CDR3 loop: CASTRLQNTEAFF. The CDR3 nucleotides read TGTGCCAGCACCCGCCTACAGAACACTGAAGCTTTCTTT.

This chain joins TRBV19 and TRBJ1-1; a weak D match, TRBD1 (5 bases). CDR3 size: 14 residues. Germline assignment: CDR1 LNHDA and CDR2 SQIVND (reference sequence). V lost 5 bases, J lost 5 bases, and 15 bases lay in between. In nucleotides, the CDR3 is TGTGCCAGTAGTCGCAGGGAGCGGGGAACTGAAGCTTTCTTT. Residues: CASSRRERGTEAFF.

The chain links TRBV9 to TRBJ2-1, with 10 bases lining up with TRBD2. There are 19 residues in the CDR3. The germline V gene encodes CDR1 SGDLS and CDR2 YYNGEE. Trimming took 3 bases from V and 0 from J; bases not matched to a gene: 12. The CDR3: CASSGEAGGPYSSYNEQFF. The CDR3 DNA sequence: TGTGCCAGCAGCGGCGAAGCGGGAGGGCCTTATAGCTCCTACAATGAGCAGTTCTTC.

This rearrangement joins TRBV20-1 to TRBJ1-3; D remains ambiguous. Germline V gene data show CDR1 as DFQATT and CDR2 as SNEGSKA (reference sequence). V was pared by 6 bases and J by 7 bases, with 10 bases between. The CDR3 has 11 amino acids. This CDR3 is CSAYTGNTIYF. For the CDR3, the DNA is TGCAGTGCCTATACGGGGAACACCATATATTTT.

V gene TRBV27 combines with J gene TRBJ2-5; weak D call: TRBD2 (6 bases). Trimming removed 1 base at V and 9 bases at J, with 12 bases between. CDR3 length equals 13 residues. From germline, CDR1 is MNHEY and CDR2 SMNVEV (reference sequence). The CDR3 sequence: CASSLFASGAQYF. In DNA form, the CDR3 reads TGTGCCAGCAGTTTATTTGCTTCGGGGGCCCAGTACTTC.

The chain links TRBV14 to TRBJ1-2, with D unresolved. This CDR3 comprises 13 residues. V was shortened by 5 bases and J by 2 bases, with 9 bases between the two germline ends. CDR1 and CDR2 (germline): SGHDN, FVKESK. The CDR3 loop reads CASSSRVNYGYTF. CDR3 nucleotide sequence: TGTGCCAGCAGCTCGAGGGTCAACTATGGCTACACCTTC.